This TCR beta chain came from a study of human T cells and chemical hapten exposure. There are many counts of this clonotype. TCRdb re-analysed the RACE reads in MiXCR, keeping a single row per CDR3 protein. The repertoire includes about 81,000 distinct CDR3 sequences, about 8% of them detected once, and approximately 1.5% sits in the top ten. The CDR3 is 13 amino acids. V was clipped by 5 bases and J by 3 bases, with 13 bases between them. Germline V lookup: CDR1 GTSNPN, CDR2 SVGIG (reference sequence). Time point here: patch test 1, 2 weeks after DPC sensitization. Treatment reported: therapeutic diphenylcyclopropenone sensitization with weekly scalp DPC.

The sequences come from whole blood, collected in connection with sensitization to the hapten diphenylcyclopropenone (DPC). The chain carries TRBV30 and TRBJ1-2; D is ambiguous. The sequence derives from a woman aged 25 to 39 with alopecia areata. Some clones in this sample may be carry-over from other donors' samples. Here the CDR3 DNA reads TGTGCCTGGGACCAGCGAGGATACTATGGCTACACCTTC. Translation gives CAWDQRGYYGYTF.